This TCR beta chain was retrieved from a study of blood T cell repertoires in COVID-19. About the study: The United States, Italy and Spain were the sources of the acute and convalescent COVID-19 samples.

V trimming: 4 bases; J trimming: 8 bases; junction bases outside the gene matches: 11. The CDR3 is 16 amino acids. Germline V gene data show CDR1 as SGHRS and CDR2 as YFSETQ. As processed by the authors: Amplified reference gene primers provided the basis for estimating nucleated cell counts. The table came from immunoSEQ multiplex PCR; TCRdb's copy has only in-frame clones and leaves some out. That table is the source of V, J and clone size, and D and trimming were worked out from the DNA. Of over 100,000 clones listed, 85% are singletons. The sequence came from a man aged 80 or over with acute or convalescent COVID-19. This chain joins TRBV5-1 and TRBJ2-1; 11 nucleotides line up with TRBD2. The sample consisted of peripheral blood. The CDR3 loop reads CASSPLSSGRGYEQFF. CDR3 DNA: TGCGCCAGCAGCCCATTAAGTAGCGGGAGGGGGTATGAGCAGTTCTTC. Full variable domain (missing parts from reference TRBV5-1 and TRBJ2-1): KAGVTQTPRYLIKTRGQQVTLSCSPISGHRSVSWYQQTPGQGLQFLFEYFSETQRNKGNFPGRFSGRQFSNSRSEMNVSTLELGDSALYLCASSPLSSGRGYEQFFGPGTRLTVL.